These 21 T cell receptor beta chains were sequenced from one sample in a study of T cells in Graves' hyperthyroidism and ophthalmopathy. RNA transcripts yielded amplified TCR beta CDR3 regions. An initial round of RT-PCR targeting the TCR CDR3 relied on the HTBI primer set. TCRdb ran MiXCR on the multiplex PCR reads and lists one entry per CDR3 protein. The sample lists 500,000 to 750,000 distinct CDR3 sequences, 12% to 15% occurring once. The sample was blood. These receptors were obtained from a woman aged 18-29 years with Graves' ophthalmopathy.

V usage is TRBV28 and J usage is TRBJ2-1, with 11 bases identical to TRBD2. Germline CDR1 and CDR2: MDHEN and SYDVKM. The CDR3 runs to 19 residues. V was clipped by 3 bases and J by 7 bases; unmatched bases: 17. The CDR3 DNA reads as TGTGCCAGCAGTTTGGTCCAGCTTAGCGGGAGGGCCCGGGGAAATGAGCAGTTCTTC. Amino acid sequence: CASSLVQLSGRARGNEQFF.

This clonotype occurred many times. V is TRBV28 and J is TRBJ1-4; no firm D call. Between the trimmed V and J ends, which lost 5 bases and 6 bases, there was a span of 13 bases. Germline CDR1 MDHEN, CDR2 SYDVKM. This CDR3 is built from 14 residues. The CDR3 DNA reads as TGTGCCAGCAGTCCCCAAAAGGCTCATGAAAAACTGTTTTTT. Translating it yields CASSPQKAHEKLFF.

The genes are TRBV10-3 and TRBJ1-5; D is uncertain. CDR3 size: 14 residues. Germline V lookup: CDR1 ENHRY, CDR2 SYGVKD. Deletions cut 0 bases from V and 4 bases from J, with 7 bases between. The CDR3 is CAISESRGNQPQHF. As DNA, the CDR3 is TGTGCCATCAGTGAGTCTAGAGGTAATCAGCCCCAGCATTTT.

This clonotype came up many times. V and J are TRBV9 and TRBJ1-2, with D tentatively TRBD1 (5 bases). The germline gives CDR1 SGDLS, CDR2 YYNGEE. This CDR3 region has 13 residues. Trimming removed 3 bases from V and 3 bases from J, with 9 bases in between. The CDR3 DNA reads TGTGCCAGCAGCGGGGGAGGGGACTATGGCTACACCTTC. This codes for CASSGGGDYGYTF.

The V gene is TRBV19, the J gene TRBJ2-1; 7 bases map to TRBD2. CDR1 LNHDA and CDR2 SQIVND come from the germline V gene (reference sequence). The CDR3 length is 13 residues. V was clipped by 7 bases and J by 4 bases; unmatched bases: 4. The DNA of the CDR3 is TGTGCCAGTAAGGCTAGCGGTTACAATGAGCAGTTCTTC. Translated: CASKASGYNEQFF. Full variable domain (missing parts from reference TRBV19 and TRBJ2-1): DGGITQSPKYLFRKEGQNVTLSCEQNLNHDAMYWYRQDPGQGLRLIYYSQIVNDFQKGDIAEGYSVSREKKESFPLTVTSAQKNPTAFYLCASKASGYNEQFFGPGTRLTVL.

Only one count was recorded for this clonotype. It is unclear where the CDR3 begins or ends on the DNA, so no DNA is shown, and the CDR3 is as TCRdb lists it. CDR3 residues: CSARDPPGEQYFGPVYGYTF. The chain employs TRBV20-1 and TRBJ1-2. From its first to its last residue, the CDR3 has 20 amino acids. CDR1 is DFQATT and CDR2 is SNEGSKA in the germline V gene (reference sequence).

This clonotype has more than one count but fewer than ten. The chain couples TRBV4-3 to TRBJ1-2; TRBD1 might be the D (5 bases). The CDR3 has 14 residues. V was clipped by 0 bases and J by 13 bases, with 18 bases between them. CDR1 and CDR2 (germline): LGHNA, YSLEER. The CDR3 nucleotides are TGCGCCAGCAGCCAAGATCCGGCGCGGGACTCCCTCACCTTC. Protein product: CASSQDPARDSLTF.

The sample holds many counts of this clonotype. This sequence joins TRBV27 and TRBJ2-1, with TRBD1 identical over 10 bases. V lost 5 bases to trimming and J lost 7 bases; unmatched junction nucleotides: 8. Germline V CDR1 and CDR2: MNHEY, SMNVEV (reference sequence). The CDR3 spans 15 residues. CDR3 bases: TGTGCCAGCAGTCCAGGGACAGGGGCGAGGAATGAGCAGTTCTTC. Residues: CASSPGTGARNEQFF.

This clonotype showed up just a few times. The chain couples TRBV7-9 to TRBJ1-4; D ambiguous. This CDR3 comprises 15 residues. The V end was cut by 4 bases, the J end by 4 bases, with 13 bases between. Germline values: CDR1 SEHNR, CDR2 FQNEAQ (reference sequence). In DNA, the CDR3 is TGTGCCAGCAGCTCCCATAAAAGGAATAATGAAAAACTGTTTTTT. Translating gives CASSSHKRNNEKLFF.

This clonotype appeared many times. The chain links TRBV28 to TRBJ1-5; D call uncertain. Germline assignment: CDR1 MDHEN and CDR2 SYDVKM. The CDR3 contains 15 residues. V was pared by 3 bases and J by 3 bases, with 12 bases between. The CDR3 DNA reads TGTGCCAGCAGTTTGGATCGCAGGCTCAATCAGCCCCAGCATTTT. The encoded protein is CASSLDRRLNQPQHF.

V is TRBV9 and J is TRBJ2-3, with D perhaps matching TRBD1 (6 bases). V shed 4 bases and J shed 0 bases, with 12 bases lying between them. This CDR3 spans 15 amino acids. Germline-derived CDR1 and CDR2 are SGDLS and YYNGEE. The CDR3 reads CASSPQGPSTDTQYF. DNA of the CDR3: TGTGCCAGCAGCCCACAGGGCCCTAGCACAGATACGCAGTATTTT.

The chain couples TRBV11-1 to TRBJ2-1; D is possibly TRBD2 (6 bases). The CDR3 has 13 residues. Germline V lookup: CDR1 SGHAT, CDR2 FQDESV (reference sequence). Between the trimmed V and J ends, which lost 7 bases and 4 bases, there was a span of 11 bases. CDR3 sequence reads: CASTRGSYNEQFF. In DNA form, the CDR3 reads TGTGCCAGCACCCGGGGGAGTTACAATGAGCAGTTCTTC.

CDR3 nucleotide sequence: TGCAGTGCTAGAGTGAACAATGAGCAGTACTTC. It specifies CSARVNNEQYF. The chain employs TRBV20-1 and TRBJ2-1, with D unresolved. The last part of the DNA fits TRBJ2-7 better; the J call may be wrong. Germline values: CDR1 DFQATT, CDR2 SNEGSKA (reference sequence). This CDR3 is built from 11 residues.

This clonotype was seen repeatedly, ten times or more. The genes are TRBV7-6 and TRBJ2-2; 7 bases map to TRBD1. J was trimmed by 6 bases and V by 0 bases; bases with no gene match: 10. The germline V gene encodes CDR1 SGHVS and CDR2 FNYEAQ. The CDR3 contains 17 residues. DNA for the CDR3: TGTGCCAGCAGCTTAGCGCTGAGACAGGGATTGTCCGGGGAGCTGTTTTTT. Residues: CASSLALRQGLSGELFF.

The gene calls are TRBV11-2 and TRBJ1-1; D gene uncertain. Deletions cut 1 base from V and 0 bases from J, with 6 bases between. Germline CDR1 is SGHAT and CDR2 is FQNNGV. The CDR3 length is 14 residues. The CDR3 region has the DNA TGTGCCAGCAGCTTAGCCAGCTTGAACACTGAAGCTTTCTTT. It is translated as CASSLASLNTEAFF.

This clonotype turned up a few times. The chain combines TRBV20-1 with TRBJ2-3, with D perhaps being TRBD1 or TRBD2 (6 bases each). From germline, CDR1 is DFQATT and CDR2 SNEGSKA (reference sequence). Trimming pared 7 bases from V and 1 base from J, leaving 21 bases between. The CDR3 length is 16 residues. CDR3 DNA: TGCAGTGTTACACGCCGGAGGGGGGAGGGCACAGATACGCAGTATTTT. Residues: CSVTRRRGEGTDTQYF.

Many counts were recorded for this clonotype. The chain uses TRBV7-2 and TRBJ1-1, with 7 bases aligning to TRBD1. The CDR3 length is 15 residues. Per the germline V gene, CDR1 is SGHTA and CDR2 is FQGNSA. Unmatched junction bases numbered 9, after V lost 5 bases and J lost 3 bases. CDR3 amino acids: CASSRTGAGDTEAFF. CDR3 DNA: TGTGCCAGCAGCCGTACAGGGGCGGGCGACACTGAAGCTTTCTTT.

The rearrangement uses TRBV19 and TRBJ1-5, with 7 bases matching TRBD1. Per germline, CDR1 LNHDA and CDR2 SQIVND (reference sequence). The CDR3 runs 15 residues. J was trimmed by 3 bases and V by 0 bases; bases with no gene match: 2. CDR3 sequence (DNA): TGTGCCAGTAGTATAGAAACAGGGGTCAATCAGCCCCAGCATTTT. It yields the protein CASSIETGVNQPQHF.

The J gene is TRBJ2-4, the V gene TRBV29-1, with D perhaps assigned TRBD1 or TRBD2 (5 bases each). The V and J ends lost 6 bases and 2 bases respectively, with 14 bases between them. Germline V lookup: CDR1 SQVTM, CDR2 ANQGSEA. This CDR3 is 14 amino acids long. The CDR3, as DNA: TGCAGCGTCCTGGGGGTAGGGTCCAAAAACATTCAGTACTTC. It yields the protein CSVLGVGSKNIQYF.

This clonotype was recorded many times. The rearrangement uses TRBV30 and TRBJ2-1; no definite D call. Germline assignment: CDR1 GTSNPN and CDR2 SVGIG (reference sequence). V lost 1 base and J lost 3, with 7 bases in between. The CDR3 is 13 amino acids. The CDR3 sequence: CAWSAQHYNEQFF. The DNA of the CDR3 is TGTGCCTGGAGTGCCCAACACTACAATGAGCAGTTCTTC.

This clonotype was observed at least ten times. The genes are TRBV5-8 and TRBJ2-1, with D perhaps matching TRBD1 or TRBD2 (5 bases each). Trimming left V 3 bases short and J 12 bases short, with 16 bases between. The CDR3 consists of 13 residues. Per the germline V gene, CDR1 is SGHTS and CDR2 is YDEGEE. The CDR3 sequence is CASSWDAPTRQFF. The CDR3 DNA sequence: TGTGCCAGCAGCTGGGACGCCCCAACGCGGCAGTTCTTC.